This record looks at one T cell receptor (beta chain) sequence and its context. These data originate in a study of early T cells in non-severe SARS-CoV-2 infection. Via MiXCR, TCRdb re-called the 5' RACE reads, giving one row per CDR3 protein. The table lists about 48,000 distinct CDR3 sequences, about 7.8% of them singletons. The CDR3 consists of 13 residues. V gave up 4 bases and J gave up 5 bases, with 10 bases separating them. Germline CDR1 SGHTA, CDR2 FQGNSA. This clonotype was obtained from an adult who was a healthcare worker with PCR-confirmed SARS-CoV-2 infection or an uninfected control (not recorded which). Specimen: whole blood. This chain uses TRBV7-2 with TRBJ2-3; no clear D gene. The CDR3 region is CASSSDRGDTQYF. CDR3 in DNA: TGTGCCAGCAGCTCCGACCGAGGAGATACGCAGTATTTT.